A single sample gave rise to the 14 T cell receptor beta chains below, sequenced in a study of T cell responses to AZD1222 COVID-19 vaccine. Repertoires were generated with immunoSEQ multiplex PCR, while TCRdb's copy carries only in-frame clones and drops some. The sample holds some 160,000 clones; around 90% are singletons and the top ten take about 2%. The sequencing here drew on peripheral blood, taken 28 days after the second AZD1222 dose. All receptors come from an adult who received the AZD1222 COVID-19 vaccine.

This CDR3 reads CSVLPPGENIQYF. CDR3 nucleotides: TGCAGCGTTCTCCCGCCAGGCGAAAACATTCAGTACTTC. V is TRBV29-1 and J is TRBJ2-4; D gene uncertain. The CDR3 extends over 13 amino acids. Germline V CDR1 and CDR2: SQVTM, ANQGSEA. With 5 bases removed from V and 5 bases from J, the gap between germline ends came to 13 bases.

J is TRBJ2-5 and V is TRBV24-1; TRBD2 is a possible D gene (7 bases). Germline assignment: CDR1 KGHDR and CDR2 SFDVKD. This CDR3 comprises 13 residues. The V end lost 6 bases, the J end lost 5 bases, and 12 bases lay between the germline ends. The CDR3 loop is CATSRGAEETQYF. CDR3 DNA sequence: TGTGCCACCAGTCGGGGGGCTGAGGAGACCCAGTACTTC.

This CDR3 reads CASSAPGQGNEKLFF. The CDR3 nucleotides are TGTGCCAGCAGCGCCCCAGGACAGGGAAATGAAAAACTGTTTTTT. J is TRBJ1-4 and V is TRBV6-5; 8 bases line up with TRBD1. Germline V gene lookup returns CDR1 MNHEY and CDR2 SVGAGI. The CDR3 has 15 amino acids. The trim removed 6 bases at V and 5 bases at J, leaving 8 bases unmatched.

This clone was counted a single time. The V and J genes are TRBV7-9 and TRBJ1-1, with 7 bases aligning to TRBD1. This CDR3 comprises 16 residues. V was pared by 4 bases and J by 4 bases, with 12 bases of the junction left unmatched. CDR1 SEHNR and CDR2 FQNEAQ come from the germline V gene (reference sequence). The CDR3 DNA reads TGTGCCAGCAGCTACCCCAGGGGGGGAAGCGGCACTGAAGCTTTCTTT. Amino acids: CASSYPRGGSGTEAFF.

The chain links TRBV9 to TRBJ2-1, with 10 bases aligning to TRBD2. The V segment lost 0 bases and the J segment 8 bases; nucleotides outside the gene matches: 8. The CDR3 runs to 16 residues. Germline CDR1 reads SGDLS; CDR2 reads YYNGEE. CDR3 residues: CASSVVRSSGSDEQFF. As DNA, the CDR3 is TGTGCCAGCAGCGTAGTGAGGTCTAGCGGGAGTGATGAGCAGTTCTTC. The entire variable domain, with the rest obtained from reference TRBV9 and TRBJ2-1, is as follows: DSGVTQTPKHLITATGQRVTLRCSPRSGDLSVYWYQQSLDQGLQFLIQYYNGEERAKGNILERFSAQQFPDLHSELNLSSLELGDSALYFCASSVVRSSGSDEQFFGPGTRLTVL.

V usage is TRBV12-3 or TRBV12-4 and J usage is TRBJ1-2; D gene ambiguous. The CDR3 is made up of 13 amino acids. V lost 3 bases to trimming and J lost 2 bases, with 7 bases between them. In DNA form, the CDR3 reads TGTGCCAGCAGTTTTAGGATGAACTATGGCTACACCTTC. Its translation: CASSFRMNYGYTF.

This clone was found once. The V and J genes are TRBV7-8 and TRBJ2-5, with 7 bases lining up with TRBD2. Germline CDR1 reads SGHVS; CDR2 reads FQNEAQ. The CDR3 contains 14 residues. Trimming took 5 bases from V and 1 from J; bases not matched to a gene: 4. The CDR3 DNA sequence: TGTGCCAGCAGCCTCGGACTAGTCCAAGAGACCCAGTACTTC. Protein product: CASSLGLVQETQYF.

V and J are TRBV10-2 and TRBJ1-6, with a tentative D call TRBD1 (5 bases). Trimming cost V 10 bases and J 14 bases, with 12 bases left between them. CDR1 and CDR2 from the germline V gene are WSHSY and SAAADI. This CDR3 is built from 10 residues. The CDR3 nucleotides read TGCGCCACCTCCGGGGGAACCCTCCACTTT. It yields the protein CATSGGTLHF.

The chain combines TRBV3-1 (or the pseudogene TRBV3-2) with TRBJ2-6, with 11 bases identical to TRBD1. The V segment lost 0 bases and the J segment 4 bases; nucleotides outside the gene matches: 5. This CDR3 comprises 18 residues. The V gene's germline CDR1 is LGHDT and CDR2 YNNKEL (reference sequence). This CDR3 is CASSQDGTGGYGANVLTF. Written as DNA, the CDR3 is TGTGCCAGCAGCCAAGATGGGACAGGGGGGTACGGGGCCAACGTCCTGACTTTC.

The chain employs TRBV3-1 (or the pseudogene TRBV3-2) and TRBJ1-5; D call uncertain. Per germline, CDR1 LGHDT and CDR2 YNNKEL (reference sequence). This CDR3 has 15 residues. V shed 5 bases and J shed 2 bases, with 13 bases lying between them. CDR3 DNA sequence: TGTGCCAGCAGCTCCAGACCCGGCGGCAATCAGCCCCAGCATTTT. As protein: CASSSRPGGNQPQHF.

The rearrangement uses TRBV7-9 and TRBJ2-7; D not resolved. The germline V gene has CDR1 SEHNR and CDR2 FQNEAQ (reference sequence). The CDR3 extends over 14 amino acids. Trimming took off 4 bases at V and 1 base at J, with 11 bases between the two ends. The CDR3 protein is CASSSLGVSYEQYF. For the CDR3, the DNA is TGTGCCAGCAGCTCGCTAGGAGTTTCCTACGAGCAGTACTTC.

As concerns this clone: At the DNA level, this CDR3 is encoded by other sequences in the same sample as well. The chain uses TRBV3-1 (or the pseudogene TRBV3-2) and TRBJ2-7; 9 nucleotides align to TRBD2. V was clipped by 1 base and J by 2 bases; unmatched bases: 3. The CDR3 runs 15 residues. The germline V gene has CDR1 LGHDT and CDR2 YNNKEL (reference sequence). CDR3 DNA sequence: TGTGCCAGCAGCCAAGGACTAGCGGAGACCTACGAGCAGTACTTC. The encoded protein is CASSQGLAETYEQYF.

The J gene is TRBJ2-2, the V gene TRBV7-6, with 7 bases lining up with TRBD1. There are 14 residues in the CDR3. Losses at the gene ends were 4 bases for V and 1 base for J; bases not matched to a gene: 0. Germline CDR1 SGHVS, CDR2 FNYEAQ. The CDR3 DNA follows: TGTGCCAGCAGCTCAGGGGGGAACACCGGGGAGCTGTTTTTT. Translated: CASSSGGNTGELFF.

V and J are TRBV6-5 and TRBJ1-2, with TRBD1 matching over 8 bases. Germline CDR1 reads MNHEY; CDR2 reads SVGAGI. Trimming at V came to 6 bases and at J to 4 bases, leaving 10 bases not matched to a gene. The CDR3 is made up of 15 amino acids. The CDR3 DNA follows: TGTGCCAGCAGCCCAAGGGCAGGGGGCGGCTATGGCTACACCTTC. It specifies CASSPRAGGGYGYTF.